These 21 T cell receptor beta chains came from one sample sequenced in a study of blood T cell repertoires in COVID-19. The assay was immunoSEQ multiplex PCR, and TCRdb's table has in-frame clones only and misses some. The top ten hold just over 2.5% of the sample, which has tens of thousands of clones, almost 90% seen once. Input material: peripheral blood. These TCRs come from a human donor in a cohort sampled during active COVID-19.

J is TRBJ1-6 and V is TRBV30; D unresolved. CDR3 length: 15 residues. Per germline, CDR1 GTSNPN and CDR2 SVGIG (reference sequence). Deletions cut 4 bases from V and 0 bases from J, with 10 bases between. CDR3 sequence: CAWMAGHSYNSPLHF. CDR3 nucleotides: TGTGCCTGGATGGCGGGTCACTCCTATAATTCACCCCTCCACTTT.

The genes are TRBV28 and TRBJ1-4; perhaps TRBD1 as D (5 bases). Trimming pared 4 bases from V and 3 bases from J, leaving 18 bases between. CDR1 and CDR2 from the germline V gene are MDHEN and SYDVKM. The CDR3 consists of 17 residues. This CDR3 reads CASSSGGASGANEKLFF. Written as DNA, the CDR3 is TGTGCCAGCAGTTCAGGAGGGGCATCGGGAGCTAATGAAAAACTGTTTTTT.

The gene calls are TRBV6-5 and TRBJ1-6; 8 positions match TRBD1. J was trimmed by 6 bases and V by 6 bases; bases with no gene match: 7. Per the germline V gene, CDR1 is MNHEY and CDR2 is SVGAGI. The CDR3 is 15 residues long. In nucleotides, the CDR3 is TGTGCCAGCAGGACTCCGGGACAGGTTAATTCACCCCTCCACTTT. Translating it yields CASRTPGQVNSPLHF.

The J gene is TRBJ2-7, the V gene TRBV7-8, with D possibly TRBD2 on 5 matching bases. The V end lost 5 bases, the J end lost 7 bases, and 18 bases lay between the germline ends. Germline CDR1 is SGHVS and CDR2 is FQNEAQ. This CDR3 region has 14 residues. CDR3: CASSHSDPDREQYF. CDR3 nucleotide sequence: TGTGCCAGCAGCCATAGCGACCCCGATAGGGAGCAGTACTTC.

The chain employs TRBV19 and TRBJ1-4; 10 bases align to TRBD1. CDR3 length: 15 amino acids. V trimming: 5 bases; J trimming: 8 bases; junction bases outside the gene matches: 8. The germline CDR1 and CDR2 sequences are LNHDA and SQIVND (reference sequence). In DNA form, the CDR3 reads TGTGCCAGTAGTGCTGGCGGGACAGGGGTAGAAAAACTGTTTTTT. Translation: CASSAGGTGVEKLFF.

CDR3 DNA sequence: TGTGCCAGCAGCGCCCGACTAGCGGGGGATACCGGGGAGCTGTTTTTT. Encoded protein: CASSARLAGDTGELFF. J is TRBJ2-2 and V is TRBV9; 12 bases are a match to TRBD2. Germline CDR1 reads SGDLS; CDR2 reads YYNGEE. The CDR3 contains 16 residues. J lost 5 bases, V lost 3 bases, and 5 bases had no gene match. Together with reference TRBV9 and TRBJ2-2, the CDR3 gives the full variable domain: DSGVTQTPKHLITATGQRVTLRCSPRSGDLSVYWYQQSLDQGLQFLIQYYNGEERAKGNILERFSAQQFPDLHSELNLSSLELGDSALYFCASSARLAGDTGELFFGEGSRLTVL.

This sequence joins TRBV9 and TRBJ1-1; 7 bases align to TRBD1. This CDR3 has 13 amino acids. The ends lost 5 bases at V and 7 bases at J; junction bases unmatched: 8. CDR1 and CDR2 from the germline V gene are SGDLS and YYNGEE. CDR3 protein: CASRPTGVGEAFF. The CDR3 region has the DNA TGTGCCAGCAGGCCAACAGGGGTCGGTGAAGCTTTCTTT.

CDR3 sequence: CASSQEGTTDRDRETQYF. The CDR3 DNA sequence: TGCGCCAGCAGCCAAGAGGGAACAACCGACCGGGACAGGGAGACCCAGTACTTC. The chain is built from TRBV4-3 and TRBJ2-5, with 8 bases matching TRBD1. Germline CDR1 is LGHNA and CDR2 is YSLEER. V shed 0 bases, J shed 5 bases, and the junction held 14 bases outside the gene matches. The CDR3 loop spans 18 amino acids.

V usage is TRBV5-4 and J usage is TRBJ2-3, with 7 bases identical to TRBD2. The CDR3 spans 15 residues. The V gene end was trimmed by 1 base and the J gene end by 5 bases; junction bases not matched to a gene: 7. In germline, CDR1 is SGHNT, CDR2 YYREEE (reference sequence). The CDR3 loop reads CASSLPGRGGDTQYF. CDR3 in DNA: TGTGCCAGCAGCTTGCCGGGGAGGGGTGGAGATACGCAGTATTTT. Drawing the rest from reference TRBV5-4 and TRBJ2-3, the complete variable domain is ETGVTQSPTHLIKTRGQQVTLRCSSQSGHNTVSWYQQALGQGPQFIFQYYREEENGRGNFPPRFSGLQFPNYSSELNVNALELDDSALYLCASSLPGRGGDTQYFGPGTRLTVL.

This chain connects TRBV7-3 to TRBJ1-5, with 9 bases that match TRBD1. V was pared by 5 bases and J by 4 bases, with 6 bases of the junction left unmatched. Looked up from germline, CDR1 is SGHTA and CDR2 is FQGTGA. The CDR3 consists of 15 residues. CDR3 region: CASSTGQGGNQPQHF. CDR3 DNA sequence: TGTGCCAGCAGCACGGGACAGGGTGGTAATCAGCCCCAGCATTTT.

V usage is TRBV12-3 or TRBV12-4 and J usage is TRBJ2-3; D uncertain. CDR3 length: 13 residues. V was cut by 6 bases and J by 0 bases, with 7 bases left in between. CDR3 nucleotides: TGTGCCAGCAGCCAGACTAGCACAGATACGCAGTATTTT. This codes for CASSQTSTDTQYF.

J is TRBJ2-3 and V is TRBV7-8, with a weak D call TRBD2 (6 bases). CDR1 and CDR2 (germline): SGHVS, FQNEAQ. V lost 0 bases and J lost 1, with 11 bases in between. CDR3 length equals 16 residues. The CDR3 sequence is CASSLASWGGTDTQYF. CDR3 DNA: TGTGCCAGCAGCTTAGCCTCTTGGGGGGGCACAGATACGCAGTATTTT. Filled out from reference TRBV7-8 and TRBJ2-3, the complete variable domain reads GAGVSQSPRYKVAKRGQDVALRCDPISGHVSLFWYQQALGQGPEFLTYFQNEAQLDKSGLPSDRFFAERPEGSVSTLKIQRTQQEDSAVYLCASSLASWGGTDTQYFGPGTRLTVL.

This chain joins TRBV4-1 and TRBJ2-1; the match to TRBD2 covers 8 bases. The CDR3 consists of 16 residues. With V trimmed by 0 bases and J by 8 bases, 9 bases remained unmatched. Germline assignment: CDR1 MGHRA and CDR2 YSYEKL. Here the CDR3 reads CASSQEDAGGADEQFF. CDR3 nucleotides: TGCGCCAGCAGCCAAGAGGACGCGGGAGGTGCGGATGAGCAGTTCTTC.

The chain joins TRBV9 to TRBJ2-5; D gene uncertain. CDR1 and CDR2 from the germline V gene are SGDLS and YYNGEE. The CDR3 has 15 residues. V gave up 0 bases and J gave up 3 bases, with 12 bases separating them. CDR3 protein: CASSVEASRKETQYF. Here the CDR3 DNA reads TGTGCCAGCAGCGTAGAGGCTAGTAGGAAAGAGACCCAGTACTTC.

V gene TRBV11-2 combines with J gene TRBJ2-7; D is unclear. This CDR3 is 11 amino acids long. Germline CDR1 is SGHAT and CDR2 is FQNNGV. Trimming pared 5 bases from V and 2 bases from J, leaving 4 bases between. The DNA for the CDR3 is TGTGCCAGCAGCCCAGCCTACGAGCAGTACTTC. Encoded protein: CASSPAYEQYF.

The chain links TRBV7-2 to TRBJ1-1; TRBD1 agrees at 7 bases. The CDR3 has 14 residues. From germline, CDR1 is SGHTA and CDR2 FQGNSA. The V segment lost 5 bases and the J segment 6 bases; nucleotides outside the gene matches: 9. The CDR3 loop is CASSPQGSKAEAFF. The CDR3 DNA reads TGTGCCAGCAGCCCACAGGGGTCGAAGGCTGAAGCTTTCTTT.

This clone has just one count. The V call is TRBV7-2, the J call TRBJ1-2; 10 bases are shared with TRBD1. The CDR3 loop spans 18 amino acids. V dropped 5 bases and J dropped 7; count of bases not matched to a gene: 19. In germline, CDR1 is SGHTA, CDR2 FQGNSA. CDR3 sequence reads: CASSPQARPGTGAGGYTF. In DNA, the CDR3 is TGTGCCAGCAGCCCCCAGGCTCGACCCGGGACAGGGGCTGGTGGCTACACCTTC.

In DNA form, the CDR3 reads TGTGCCAGCAGCTCGGTGCCGGGACAGGGGGAGGGGACCCAGTACTTC. Translation: CASSSVPGQGEGTQYF. V is TRBV7-3 and J is TRBJ2-5; TRBD1 matches 11 bases. The ends lost 4 bases at V and 7 bases at J; junction bases unmatched: 11. The CDR3 loop spans 16 amino acids. CDR1 is SGHTA and CDR2 is FQGTGA in the germline V gene.

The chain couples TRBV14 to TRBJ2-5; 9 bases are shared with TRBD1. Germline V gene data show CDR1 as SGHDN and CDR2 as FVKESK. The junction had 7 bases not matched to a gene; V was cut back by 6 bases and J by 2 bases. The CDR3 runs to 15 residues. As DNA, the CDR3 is TGTGCCAGCAGTCTCCGGGACAGGGTACAAGAGACCCAGTACTTC. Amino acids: CASSLRDRVQETQYF.

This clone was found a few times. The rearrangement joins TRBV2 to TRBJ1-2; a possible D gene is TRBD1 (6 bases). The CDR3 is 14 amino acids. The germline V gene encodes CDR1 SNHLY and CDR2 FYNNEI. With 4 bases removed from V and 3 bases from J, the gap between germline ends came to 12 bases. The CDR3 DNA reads TGTGCCAGCAGTGGAGGGGGAGACGACTATGGCTACACCTTC. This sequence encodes CASSGGGDDYGYTF.

CDR3 bases: TGTGCCAGCAGCTTACCCGGCGGACAGGCCTTCTACGAGCAGTACTTC. Translated: CASSLPGGQAFYEQYF. The J gene is TRBJ2-7, the V gene TRBV7-9; 7 nucleotides line up with TRBD1. The CDR3 extends over 16 amino acids. The germline CDR1 and CDR2 sequences are SEHNR and FQNEAQ (reference sequence). V lost 2 bases to trimming and J lost 3 bases; unmatched junction nucleotides: 10.